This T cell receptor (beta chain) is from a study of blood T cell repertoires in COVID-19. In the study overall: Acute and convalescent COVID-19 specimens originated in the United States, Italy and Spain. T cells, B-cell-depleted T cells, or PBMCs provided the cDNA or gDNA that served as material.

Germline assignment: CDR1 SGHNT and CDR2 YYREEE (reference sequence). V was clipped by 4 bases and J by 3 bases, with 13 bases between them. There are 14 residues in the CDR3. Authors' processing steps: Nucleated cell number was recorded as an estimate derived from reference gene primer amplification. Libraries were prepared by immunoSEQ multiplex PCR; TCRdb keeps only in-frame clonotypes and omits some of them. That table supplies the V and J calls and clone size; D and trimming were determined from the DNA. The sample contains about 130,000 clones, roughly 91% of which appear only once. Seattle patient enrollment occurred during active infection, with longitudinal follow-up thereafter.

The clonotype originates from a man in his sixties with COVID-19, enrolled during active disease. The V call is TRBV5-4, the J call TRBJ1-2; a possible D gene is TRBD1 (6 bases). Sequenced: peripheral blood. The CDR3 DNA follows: TGTGCCAGCAGCCCGGGCAGGGGCGACTATGGCTACACCTTC. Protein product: CASSPGRGDYGYTF.